These 8 T cell receptor beta chains were sequenced from one sample in a study of cytomegalovirus exposure and HLA in healthy donors. Both 60 Vbeta primers and 13 Jbeta primers went into the PCR. The assay was immunoSEQ multiplex PCR, and TCRdb's table has in-frame clones only and misses some. This sample carries more than 200,000 clones, 75% to 85% of them seen once, and the ten largest clones take 1.1% to 1.5%. The sample was PBMCs. The receptor set was obtained from a girl aged 5 to 17 in good health and CMV-seronegative.

This clone was observed once. V and J are TRBV2 and TRBJ1-5; TRBD1 aligns across 7 bases. CDR1 and CDR2 from the germline V gene are SNHLY and FYNNEI. The CDR3 is 15 amino acids. With V trimmed by 6 bases and J by 4 bases, 9 bases remained unmatched. The CDR3 DNA follows: TGTGCCAGCAGCGCAGGACAGGTGAATAATCAGCCCCAGCATTTT. Protein: CASSAGQVNNQPQHF.

CDR3 loop: CASSLIGGGQGGSEQYF. The CDR3 DNA sequence: TGTGCCAGCAGCTTAATAGGAGGAGGACAGGGGGGAAGCGAGCAGTACTTC. The J gene is TRBJ2-7, the V gene TRBV7-8, with TRBD1 matching 10 bases. From germline, CDR1 is SGHVS and CDR2 FQNEAQ. CDR3 length: 17 amino acids. V was pared by 2 bases and J by 6 bases, with 13 bases of the junction left unmatched. The full variable domain, with the rest looked up from reference TRBV7-8 and TRBJ2-7, is GAGVSQSPRYKVAKRGQDVALRCDPISGHVSLFWYQQALGQGPEFLTYFQNEAQLDKSGLPSDRFFAERPEGSVSTLKIQRTQQEDSAVYLCASSLIGGGQGGSEQYFGPGTRLTVT.

The rearrangement links TRBV29-1 to TRBJ1-4; 7 nucleotides agree with TRBD1. Germline assignment: CDR1 SQVTM and CDR2 ANQGSEA. The ends lost 5 bases at V and 3 bases at J; junction bases unmatched: 6. This CDR3 is 14 amino acids long. CDR3: CSVSPGTANEKLFF. DNA of the CDR3: TGCAGCGTTTCACCCGGGACAGCTAATGAAAAACTGTTTTTT.

The V call is TRBV13, the J call TRBJ1-1; D might be TRBD1 (6 bases). CDR1 PRHDT and CDR2 FYEKMQ come from the germline V gene (reference sequence). This CDR3 is 15 amino acids long. V gave up 5 bases and J gave up 1 base, with 14 bases separating them. In nucleotides, the CDR3 is TGTGCCAGCAGCCAAAATCCGGGACAGAACACTGAAGCTTTCTTT. Its protein product is CASSQNPGQNTEAFF. Full variable domain (missing parts from reference TRBV13 and TRBJ1-1): AAGVIQSPRHLIKEKRETATLKCYPIPRHDTVYWYQQGPGQDPQFLISFYEKMQSDKGSIPDRFSAQQFSDYHSELNMSSLELGDSALYFCASSQNPGQNTEAFFGQGTRLTVV.

The V gene is TRBV15, the J gene TRBJ2-5; 13 bases match TRBD2. Germline assignment: CDR1 LNHNV and CDR2 YYDKDF (reference sequence). The ends lost 1 base at V and 2 bases at J; junction bases unmatched: 4. The CDR3 runs 17 residues. CDR3 protein: CATSRGGGLAGQETQYF. The CDR3 coding sequence is TGTGCCACCAGCAGAGGGGGGGGACTAGCGGGGCAAGAGACCCAGTACTTC. Filled out from reference TRBV15 and TRBJ2-5, the complete variable domain reads DAMVIQNPRYQVTQFGKPVTLSCSQTLNHNVMYWYQQKSSQAPKLLFHYYDKDFNNEADTPDNFQSRRPNTSFCFLDIRSPGLGDTAMYLCATSRGGGLAGQETQYFGPGTRLLVL.

The chain uses TRBV28 and TRBJ1-3, with D tentatively TRBD1 (6 bases). The CDR3 has 16 amino acids. Trimming removed 6 bases at V and 2 bases at J, with 17 bases between. Germline values: CDR1 MDHEN, CDR2 SYDVKM. In DNA, the CDR3 is TGTGCCAGCAGACCATTCAGGGGTATGGCTGGAAACACCATATATTTT. As protein: CASRPFRGMAGNTIYF.

The chain has TRBV4-3 and TRBJ2-1, with a weak D call TRBD2 (7 bases). The CDR3 length is 13 residues. CDR1 is LGHNA and CDR2 is YSLEER in the germline V gene. V lost 5 bases and J 8 bases, leaving 13 bases between the germline ends. The CDR3 sequence: CASSAGRGYEQFF. The CDR3 bases are TGCGCCAGCAGCGCGGGGAGGGGGTATGAGCAGTTCTTC.

Details on this clone: Distinct nucleotide sequences in the sample also encode this CDR3. This sequence joins TRBV7-2 and TRBJ2-3; no clear D gene. Trimming took off 4 bases at V and 2 bases at J, with 4 bases between the two ends. Germline CDR1 is SGHTA and CDR2 is FQGNSA. The CDR3 loop spans 12 amino acids. CDR3 in amino acids: CASSSYTDTQYF. Here the CDR3 DNA reads TGTGCCAGCAGCTCCTACACAGATACGCAGTATTTT.